Listed below are T cell receptor beta chains from one sample, sequenced in a study of Ad26.COV2.S vaccination and SARS-CoV-2 variants. TCRdb's table, derived via immunoSEQ multiplex PCR, lists solely in-frame clones and lacks some. The sample records about 350,000 clones, 80% to 90% being singletons. Sequenced material: peripheral blood, taken in a trial of Ad26.COV2.S vaccine versus placebo. The source of these receptors is a person between 18 and 65 years old who received the Ad26.COV2.S COVID-19 vaccine or a placebo. The CDR3 runs from the conserved cysteine through the conserved F or W. D genes are given only for firm matches. Size values are once, few and many counts, or a class for expanded clones, and some rows have none.

j_call d_call v_call clone_size cdr3_aa cdr3_nt
TRBJ1-2 NA TRBV6-2/TRBV6-3 NA CASSLRDYGYTF TGTGCCAGCAGTTTACGAGACTATGGCTACACCTTC
TRBJ2-7 NA TRBV5-4 NA CASSFGTVPYEQYF TGTGCCAGCAGTTTCGGGACGGTTCCCTACGAGCAGTACTTC
TRBJ1-1 NA TRBV6-5 NA CASTPSRVEAFF TGTGCCAGCACCCCTAGCCGAGTGGAAGCTTTCTTT
TRBJ1-5 TRBD1 TRBV18 NA CASSPQQGAGQPQHF TGTGCCAGCTCACCCCAACAGGGGGCCGGTCAGCCCCAGCATTTT
TRBJ2-2 TRBD1 TRBV5-1 NA CASSKSTGPNTGELFF TGCGCCAGCAGCAAGTCGACAGGGCCGAACACCGGGGAGCTGTTTTTT
TRBJ1-2 NA TRBV7-2 NA CASSLVSGSDGYTF TGTGCCAGCAGCTTAGTTTCAGGGTCTGATGGCTACACCTTC
TRBJ2-1 TRBD2 TRBV27 NA CASSQGLAGVYNEQFF TGTGCCAGCAGTCAGGGACTAGCGGGAGTTTACAATGAGCAGTTCTTC
TRBJ1-2 NA TRBV6-2/TRBV6-3 NA CASSYSITGNYGYTF TGTGCCAGCAGTTACTCGATCACAGGGAACTATGGCTACACCTTC
TRBJ2-7 NA TRBV7-9 NA CASSLRTPQDEQYF TGTGCCAGCAGCTTACGGACACCTCAGGACGAGCAGTACTTC
TRBJ2-4 NA TRBV2 NA CASSEGRDTLQYF TGTGCCAGCAGTGAAGGGCGCGATACTCTTCAGTACTTC
TRBJ1-5 NA TRBV7-2 NA CASSLRSSQPQHF TGTGCCAGCAGCTTACGCTCCTCTCAGCCCCAGCATTTT
TRBJ2-7 NA TRBV18 NA CASSPVGDSSYEQYF TGTGCCAGCTCACCCGTAGGGGATAGCTCCTACGAGCAGTACTTC
TRBJ2-1 TRBD2 TRBV6-1 NA CASSEGNWRGTDEQFF TGTGCCAGCAGTGAAGGGAATTGGCGGGGGACGGATGAGCAGTTCTTC
TRBJ1-1 NA TRBV15 NA CATSREYRVSNTEAFF TGTGCCACCAGCAGAGAATACAGGGTGTCAAACACTGAAGCTTTCTTT
TRBJ2-7 TRBD2 TRBV3-1/TRBV3-2 NA CASSQDRPFPSGGSYEQYF TGTGCCAGCAGCCAAGATCGCCCCTTTCCTAGCGGGGGCTCCTACGAGCAGTACTTC
TRBJ1-2 TRBD1 TRBV4-3 once CASSQALGTGGDGYTF TGCGCCAGCAGCCAAGCCCTGGGGACAGGGGGCGATGGCTACACCTTC
TRBJ2-1 TRBD2 TRBV7-6 NA CASSLVAGGHNEQFF TGTGCCAGCAGCCTGGTAGCGGGGGGGCACAATGAGCAGTTCTTC
TRBJ1-1 TRBD1 TRBV4-1 NA CASEPGDRWSAEAFF TGCGCCAGCGAACCAGGGGACAGGTGGTCCGCTGAAGCTTTCTTT
TRBJ1-1 TRBD1 TRBV3-1/TRBV3-2 NA CASSRQGGWTEAFF TGTGCCAGCAGCAGACAGGGGGGTTGGACTGAAGCTTTCTTT
TRBJ2-5 NA TRBV2 NA CASSGGGGETQYF TGTGCCAGCAGTGGCGGAGGGGGAGAGACCCAGTACTTC
TRBJ1-6 NA TRBV5-4 NA CASSWDRPNSPLHF TGTGCCAGCAGCTGGGACCGACCGAATTCACCCCTCCACTTT
TRBJ1-1 TRBD1 TRBV11-2 NA CASSGQGGKASTEAFF TGTGCCAGCTCCGGGCAGGGGGGTAAGGCCAGCACTGAAGCTTTCTTT
TRBJ2-1 NA TRBV19 NA CASSTGGGTYNEQFF TGTGCCAGTAGTACTGGAGGTGGCACCTACAATGAGCAGTTCTTC
TRBJ2-7 NA TRBV10-3 NA CAIKGENPYEQYF TGTGCCATAAAGGGGGAGAATCCCTACGAGCAGTACTTC
TRBJ1-2 TRBD1 TRBV30 NA CAWSVLGTANGYTF TGTGCCTGGAGTGTACTCGGGACAGCCAATGGCTACACCTTC
TRBJ2-5 TRBD2 TRBV7-9 NA CASSQKGLAGGRETQYF TGTGCCAGCAGCCAGAAGGGACTAGCGGGAGGGAGGGAGACCCAGTACTTC
TRBJ2-7 TRBD2 TRBV7-2 NA CASSVGLAGGRGEQYF TGTGCCAGCAGCGTGGGACTAGCGGGAGGTCGGGGGGAGCAGTACTTC
TRBJ2-7 NA TRBV6-5 NA CASSYSPGSYEQYF TGTGCCAGCAGTTACTCCCCAGGCTCCTACGAGCAGTACTTC
TRBJ1-3 NA TRBV28 NA CASSQGQLGNTIYF TGTGCCAGCAGTCAAGGACAGCTAGGAAACACCATATATTTT
TRBJ1-1 NA TRBV6-6 NA CASARGTHEAFF TGTGCCAGCGCCCGAGGCACCCATGAAGCTTTCTTT
TRBJ1-6 NA TRBV7-2 NA CASSLVGAGHNSPLHF TGTGCCAGCAGCTTAGTAGGGGCAGGCCATAATTCACCCCTCCACTTT
TRBJ2-2 NA TRBV6-5 NA CASRVTVNTGELFF TGTGCCAGTCGGGTGACAGTGAACACCGGGGAGCTGTTTTTT
TRBJ2-1 NA TRBV5-4 NA CASSGGGRGNEQFF TGTGCCAGCAGCGGGGGGGGCCGAGGCAATGAGCAGTTCTTC
TRBJ1-4 TRBD1 TRBV3-1/TRBV3-2 NA CASSQETGGPNEKLFF TGTGCCAGCAGCCAAGAGACAGGGGGCCCTAATGAAAAACTGTTTTTT
TRBJ2-2 NA TRBV7-9 NA CASDGLTGELFF TGTGCCAGCGATGGCTTGACCGGGGAGCTGTTTTTT
TRBJ2-7 NA TRBV7-7 NA CASSLDPGPEYEQYF TGTGCTAGCAGCTTAGATCCAGGGCCTGAATACGAGCAGTACTTC
TRBJ1-4 NA TRBV4-3 NA CASSQDGITLNEKLFF TGCGCCAGCAGCCAAGACGGCATCACTTTAAATGAAAAACTGTTTTTT
TRBJ1-2 NA TRBV19 NA CASSIVRRTLNYGYTF TGTGCCAGTAGTATAGTAAGACGGACTCTTAACTATGGCTACACCTTC
TRBJ2-7 NA TRBV19 NA CASSNPIRGGPSYEQYF TGTGCCAGTAGTAATCCCATCAGGGGAGGACCGTCCTACGAGCAGTACTTC
TRBJ2-7 TRBD1 TRBV6-1 NA CASSETGDSSYEQYF TGTGCCAGCAGTGAAACAGGGGATAGCTCCTACGAGCAGTACTTC
TRBJ1-4 TRBD1 TRBV2 NA CASTDRAGGNEKLFF TGTGCCAGCACCGACCGGGCAGGGGGGAATGAAAAACTGTTTTTT
TRBJ2-5 NA TRBV19 NA CASSITPQGGHKETQYF TGTGCCAGTAGTATCACCCCCCAGGGGGGCCATAAAGAGACCCAGTACTTC
TRBJ1-1 TRBD1 TRBV27 once CASSSLGGTGGLNTEAFF TGTGCCAGCAGTTCCCTAGGCGGGACAGGGGGCTTGAACACTGAAGCTTTCTTT
TRBJ2-7 TRBD2 TRBV10-3 NA CAISESPGLAGGMEQYF TGTGCCATCAGTGAGTCCCCCGGGCTAGCGGGGGGAATGGAGCAGTACTTC
TRBJ1-1 TRBD1 TRBV3-1/TRBV3-2 NA CASSQPWTGNTEAFF TGTGCCAGCAGCCAACCATGGACAGGGAACACTGAAGCTTTCTTT
TRBJ2-2 TRBD1 TRBV6-2/TRBV6-3 NA CASSRHETGSPGELFF TGTGCCAGCAGTCGCCATGAGACAGGGTCCCCCGGGGAGCTGTTTTTT
TRBJ1-1 TRBD1 TRBV19 NA CASSRWTGAKNTEAFF TGTGCCAGTAGTAGATGGACAGGGGCAAAGAACACTGAAGCTTTCTTT
TRBJ2-3 NA TRBV5-1 NA CASTGAASQYF TGCGCCAGCACGGGGGCAGCCTCGCAGTATTTT
TRBJ2-3 TRBD1 TRBV5-6 NA CASSFGTGVPDTQYF TGTGCCAGCAGCTTTGGGACAGGGGTACCAGATACGCAGTATTTT
TRBJ2-7 TRBD1 TRBV7-9 NA CASSFFPEQGYEQYF TGTGCCAGCAGCTTTTTCCCGGAACAGGGGTACGAGCAGTACTTC
TRBJ2-7 NA TRBV7-2 NA CASSLGLGRYEQYF TGTGCCAGCAGCTTAGGATTGGGGCGGTACGAGCAGTACTTC
TRBJ2-7 TRBD2 TRBV5-4 NA CASSLGTSFSYEQYF TGTGCCAGCAGCTTAGGGACTAGCTTCTCCTACGAGCAGTACTTC
TRBJ1-6 TRBD1 TRBV10-3 NA CAISAGQGDSPLHF TGTGCCATCAGTGCGGGACAGGGAGATTCACCCCTCCACTTT
TRBJ2-1 TRBD2 TRBV5-1 NA CASSTGLAGLYNEQFF TGCGCCAGCAGCACCGGACTAGCGGGGCTCTACAATGAGCAGTTCTTC
TRBJ1-1 NA TRBV7-9 few CASSYPIGGVENTEAFF TGTGCCAGCAGCTATCCGATAGGAGGGGTTGAGAACACTGAAGCTTTCTTT